This T cell receptor beta chain was found in a study of T cells after yellow fever vaccination. This clonotype was detected a few times. Conversion of TCR transcripts into cDNA relied on 5'RACE template switching, which added a universal primer site and UMIs. TCRdb reprocessed the 5' RACE reads via MiXCR and lists one record per CDR3 protein. This sample has 150,000 to 200,000 distinct CDR3 sequences; around 10% occur once, and the top ten carry 36%. The CDR3 has 15 amino acids. Trimming pared 9 bases from V and 2 bases from J, leaving 18 bases between. Germline V gene sequence: CDR1 LNHDA, CDR2 SQIVND (reference sequence).

This clonotype originated in a man aged 18 to 29 who received the YFV17D yellow fever vaccine. This material consisted of CD8+ T cells sorted from PBMCs, taken 15 days after the yellow fever booster vaccination. The V gene is TRBV19, the J gene TRBJ2-3; D may be TRBD1 or TRBD2 (6 bases each). The CDR3 DNA follows: TGTGCCAGCTCCTGGAGCCGGGGGCCCACAGATACGCAGTATTTT. Its translation is CASSWSRGPTDTQYF. Drawing the rest from reference TRBV19 and TRBJ2-3, the complete variable domain is DGGITQSPKYLFRKEGQNVTLSCEQNLNHDAMYWYRQDPGQGLRLIYYSQIVNDFQKGDIAEGYSVSREKKESFPLTVTSAQKNPTAFYLCASSWSRGPTDTQYFGPGTRLTVL.